A selection of T cell receptor beta chains follows, all from one sample in a study of cytomegalovirus exposure and HLA in healthy donors. Libraries were prepared by immunoSEQ multiplex PCR; TCRdb keeps only in-frame clonotypes and omits some of them. The sample has fewer than 80,000 clones; roughly two thirds are singletons. The sequenced material came from PBMCs. The origin of the receptors is a woman in her forties or fifties in good health and CMV-seropositive. CDR3s include the opening cysteine and the closing phenylalanine or tryptophan. Fields, in order: clone size, D gene, J gene, V gene, CDR3 DNA, CDR3 protein. A D gene is named only where the DNA matches it firmly. Rows may omit the clone size; those that give it use once, few, many or a size class.

NA	NA	TRBJ2-5	TRBV18	TGTGCCAGCTCACCTATCGCGGAGCAAGAGACCCAGTACTTC	CASSPIAEQETQYF
NA	NA	TRBJ2-5	TRBV13	TGTGCCAGCAGGAGGGTTGAGACCCAGTACTTC	CASRRVETQYF
few	TRBD2	TRBJ2-1	TRBV6-1	TGTGCCAGCAGTGAAGTAGCGGGGGGGACCCATGAGCAGTTCTTC	CASSEVAGGTHEQFF
once	TRBD1	TRBJ2-1	TRBV7-9	TGTGCCAGCAGCTTAGGGGACAGGGTCTCGAATGAGCAGTTCTTC	CASSLGDRVSNEQFF
NA	NA	TRBJ1-2	TRBV29-1	TGCAGCGTCCTAGGGCAGGGAGGTCACTATGGCTACACCTTC	CSVLGQGGHYGYTF
NA	NA	TRBJ1-1	TRBV2	TGTGCCAGTCAAGAGGCCTTCATGAACACTGAAGCTTTCTTT	CASQEAFMNTEAFF
NA	TRBD1	TRBJ2-1	TRBV28	TGTGCCAGCAGTTTGTTGCTGGGACAGGGGTTGGGTGAGCAGTTCTTC	CASSLLLGQGLGEQFF
NA	TRBD1	TRBJ1-4	TRBV19	TGTGCCACCTCGGACAGGGTCCGTGAAAAACTGTTTTTT	CATSDRVREKLFF
NA	NA	TRBJ2-5	TRBV5-1	TGCGCCAGCAGCTTCGGACGGGGTGGGGAGACCCAGTACTTC	CASSFGRGGETQYF
NA	NA	TRBJ2-1	TRBV4-1	TGCGCCAGCAGCCAAGATTGGGGGCAGGTGTACAATGAGCAGTTCTTC	CASSQDWGQVYNEQFF
once	TRBD1	TRBJ1-2	TRBV5-6	TGTGCCAGCAGCCAAAATCTCGGGACAGCATATGGCTACACCTTC	CASSQNLGTAYGYTF
few	TRBD1	TRBJ2-3	TRBV10-2	TGCGCCAGCAGTCCGACAGGGGGTGAGACAGATACGCAGTATTTT	CASSPTGGETDTQYF
NA	TRBD1	TRBJ2-2	TRBV13	TGTGCCAGCAGCGTACAGGGGTACACCGGGGAGCTGTTTTTT	CASSVQGYTGELFF
NA	TRBD1	TRBJ2-7	TRBV6-5	TGTGCCAGCAGTTACTTTGGTCAGGGGGCCGCCTACGAGCAGTACTTC	CASSYFGQGAAYEQYF
NA	NA	TRBJ1-6	TRBV5-1	TGCGCCAGCAGTCAAGGGGTTCTATCACCCCTCCACTTT	CASSQGVLSPLHF
NA	NA	TRBJ2-3	TRBV6-1	TGTGCCAGCAGTCCAAACAGGGTAGATACGCAGTATTTT	CASSPNRVDTQYF
NA	TRBD1	TRBJ1-1	TRBV6-5	TGTGCCAGCAGTTTCAATCGGGACAGGGAAGCTTTCTTT	CASSFNRDREAFF
NA	TRBD1	TRBJ2-3	TRBV7-2	TGTGCCAGCAGTCAATCCGGGACAGAAAGAAGGGATACGCAGTATTTT	CASSQSGTERRDTQYF
few	TRBD2	TRBJ2-2	TRBV15	TGTGCCACCAGCAGGAAGAGACCCGGGACTAGTTACACCGGGGAGCTGTTTTTT	CATSRKRPGTSYTGELFF
NA	NA	TRBJ2-5	TRBV9	TGTGCCAGCAGCGTAAGCGTTGGAGGGGGCCACCAAGAGACCCAGTACTTC	CASSVSVGGGHQETQYF
NA	NA	TRBJ1-2	TRBV5-1	TGCGCCAGCAGCTTAAACAATAATTATGGCTACACCTTC	CASSLNNNYGYTF
NA	TRBD1	TRBJ2-2	TRBV18	TGTGCCAGCTCACTTACAACAGGGGGCGCGTCATCCGGGGAGCTGTTTTTT	CASSLTTGGASSGELFF
NA	NA	TRBJ2-2	TRBV2	TGTGCCAGCAGTGAATCTGGCAGGGCGTATTACACCGGGGAGCTGTTTTTT	CASSESGRAYYTGELFF
NA	TRBD1	TRBJ1-1	TRBV30	TGTGCCTGGGGGGGACAGGGGATTACTGAAGCTTTCTTT	CAWGGQGITEAFF
NA	NA	TRBJ1-1	TRBV5-4	TGTGCCAGCACCGCCCCCCCACAGGGCCGGAACACTGAAGCTTTCTTT	CASTAPPQGRNTEAFF
NA	NA	TRBJ1-1	TRBV11-2	TGTGCCAGCAGCTTAGGTGCGGAGATGAACACTGAAGCTTTCTTT	CASSLGAEMNTEAFF
few	TRBD1	TRBJ2-7	TRBV11-2	TGTGCCAGCAGCTTGCGGGATGGACAGGGGAACGAGCAGTACTTC	CASSLRDGQGNEQYF
NA	TRBD1	TRBJ1-6	TRBV9	TGTGCCACCGGGACAGGGAATTCACCCCTCCACTTT	CATGTGNSPLHF
NA	TRBD1	TRBJ2-7	TRBV12-5	TGTGCTAGTGGTTGGCCAGGGGGCGGCCTCGACGAGCAGTACTTC	CASGWPGGGLDEQYF
few	TRBD1	TRBJ1-5	TRBV6-5	TGTGCCAGCAGTTATCGGACAGGCCAGCCCCAGCATTTT	CASSYRTGQPQHF
NA	TRBD2	TRBJ2-5	TRBV6-5	TGTGCCAGCAGCTTAGGAGCAGCGGGGCAAGAGACCCAGTACTTC	CASSLGAAGQETQYF
NA	NA	TRBJ1-2	TRBV6-5	TGTGCCAGCAGTTACGGGACAAGTAACTATGGCTACACCTTC	CASSYGTSNYGYTF
few	NA	TRBJ2-3	TRBV11-3	TGTGCCAGCAGCTCGGGACTCCCGCAGTATTTT	CASSSGLPQYF
NA	NA	TRBJ1-5	TRBV7-9	TGTGCCAGCAGCTTACAGGGATTGAGTAGCAATCAGCCCCAGCATTTT	CASSLQGLSSNQPQHF
NA	TRBD1	TRBJ1-3	TRBV13	TGTGCCAGCAGCTCCCAGGGGGGACGAAACACCATATATTTT	CASSSQGGRNTIYF
NA	TRBD1	TRBJ1-6	TRBV7-7	TGTGCTATCCGCCTCGGGACAGGTCCCTTTCGGCCCCTCCACTTT	CAIRLGTGPFRPLHF
NA	TRBD2	TRBJ2-1	TRBV7-3	TGTGCCAGCAGCTTAACGGGAGCGGGGGGACACAATGAGCAGTTCTTC	CASSLTGAGGHNEQFF
NA	NA	TRBJ1-2	TRBV28	TGTGCCGGGGGGGGGACGCCCTGGGACTATGGCTACACCTTC	CAGGGTPWDYGYTF
NA	TRBD1	TRBJ2-6	TRBV25-1	TGTGCCAGCAGTGAACTGACAGGGTCAGGGGCCAACGTCCTGACTTTC	CASSELTGSGANVLTF
once	TRBD2	TRBJ2-7	TRBV11-2	TGTGCCAGCAGCTTAGAGGGGGGGATCCACGAGCAGTACTTC	CASSLEGGIHEQYF
NA	NA	TRBJ1-1	TRBV7-9	TGTGCCAGCAGCTTAATATCACAGCTGAACACTGAAGCTTTCTTT	CASSLISQLNTEAFF
NA	NA	TRBJ2-1	TRBV19	TGTGCCAGTACCTATACAGGGAATGAGCAGTTCTTC	CASTYTGNEQFF
NA	NA	TRBJ2-3	TRBV28	TGTGCCAGCAGTCCGACCGGGACAGATACGCAGTATTTT	CASSPTGTDTQYF
NA	TRBD2	TRBJ2-5	TRBV10-3	TGTGCCATCAGTTCATCGACTAGCGGGGCGTACCAAGAGACCCAGTACTTC	CAISSSTSGAYQETQYF
NA	NA	TRBJ2-5	TRBV2	TGTGCCAGCAGCTTGGAGACCCAGTACTTC	CASSLETQYF